This T cell receptor (beta chain) stems from a study of immune cell composition in non-small cell lung cancer. Generated by immunoSEQ multiplex PCR, the TCRdb table keeps only in-frame clones and is missing some. The sample lists 4,800 or so clones; around 78% were seen once. Frozen unsorted single-cell suspensions supplied the genomic DNA. Study findings and constraints: No significant correlation existed between pack-years smoked and tumour clonality. TIL tumour reactivity correlated with maximal tumour-associated clone frequency in adenocarcinoma. Lung squamous cell carcinoma tumours had significantly higher top 10 clone scores and productive clonality than lung adenocarcinoma.

Turning to this clone: Its specificity is not known.

Sequences were obtained from lung tumor tissue. This TCR derives from a human donor with non-small cell lung cancer.

CDR3 sequence: CASSPSGDRENIQYF. In DNA form, the CDR3 reads TGTGCCAGCTCACCAAGTGGGGACAGGGAAAACATTCAGTACTTC. This chain joins TRBV18 and TRBJ2-4; 9 bases are shared with TRBD1. Unmatched junction bases numbered 4, after V lost 2 bases and J lost 5 bases. The length of the CDR3 is 15 residues. Per germline, CDR1 KGHSH and CDR2 LQKENI.